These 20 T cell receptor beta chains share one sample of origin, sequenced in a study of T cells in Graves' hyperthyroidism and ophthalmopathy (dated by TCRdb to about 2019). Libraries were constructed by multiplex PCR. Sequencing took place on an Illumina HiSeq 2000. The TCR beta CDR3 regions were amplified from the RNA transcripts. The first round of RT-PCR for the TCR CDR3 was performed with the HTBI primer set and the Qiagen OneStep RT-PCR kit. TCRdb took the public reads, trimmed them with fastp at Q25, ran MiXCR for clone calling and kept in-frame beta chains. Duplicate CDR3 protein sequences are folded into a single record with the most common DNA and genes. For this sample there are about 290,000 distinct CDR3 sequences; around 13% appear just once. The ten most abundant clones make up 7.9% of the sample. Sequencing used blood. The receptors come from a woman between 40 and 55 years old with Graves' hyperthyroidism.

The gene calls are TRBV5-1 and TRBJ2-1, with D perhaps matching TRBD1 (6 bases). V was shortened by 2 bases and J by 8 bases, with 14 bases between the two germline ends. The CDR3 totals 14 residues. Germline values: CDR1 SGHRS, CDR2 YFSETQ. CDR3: CASSLVQGQDEQFF. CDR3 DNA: TGCGCCAGCAGCTTAGTTCAGGGGCAGGATGAGCAGTTCTTC.

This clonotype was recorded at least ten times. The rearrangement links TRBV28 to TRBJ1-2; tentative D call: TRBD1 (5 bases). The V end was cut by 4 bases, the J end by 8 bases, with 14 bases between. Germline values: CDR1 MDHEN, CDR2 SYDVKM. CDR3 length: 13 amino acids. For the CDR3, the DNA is TGTGCCAGCAGTTGGGGGAATCCGGAGGGCTACACCTTC. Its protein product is CASSWGNPEGYTF.

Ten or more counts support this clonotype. CDR3 region: CASSLGQGNNQPQHF. The CDR3, as DNA: TGCGCCAGCAGCCTTGGACAGGGCAACAATCAGCCCCAGCATTTT. The chain is built from TRBV5-1 and TRBJ1-5; 8 positions match TRBD1. Germline-derived CDR1 and CDR2 are SGHRS and YFSETQ. The CDR3 is 15 amino acids. V lost 4 bases and J lost 3; bases outside the gene matches: 6.

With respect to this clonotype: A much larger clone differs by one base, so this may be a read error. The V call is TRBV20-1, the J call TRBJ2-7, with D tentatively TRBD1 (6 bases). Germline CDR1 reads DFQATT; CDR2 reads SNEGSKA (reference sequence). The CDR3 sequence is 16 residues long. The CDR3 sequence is CSARDQGSGYSYEHYF. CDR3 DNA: TGCAGTGCTAGAGATCAGGGGAGCGGCTACTCCTACGAGCATTACTTC.

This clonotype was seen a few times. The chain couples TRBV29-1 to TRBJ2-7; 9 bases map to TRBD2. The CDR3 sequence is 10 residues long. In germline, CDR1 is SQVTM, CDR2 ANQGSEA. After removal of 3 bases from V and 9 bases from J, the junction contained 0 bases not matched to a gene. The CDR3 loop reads CSVERGGQYF. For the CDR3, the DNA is TGCAGCGTTGAGCGGGGGGGGCAGTACTTC.

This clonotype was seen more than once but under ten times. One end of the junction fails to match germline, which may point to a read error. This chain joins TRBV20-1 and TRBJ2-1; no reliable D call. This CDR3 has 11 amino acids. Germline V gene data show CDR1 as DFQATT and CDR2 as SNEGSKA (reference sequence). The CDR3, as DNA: TGCAGTGCTGGAGACGTGAATGAGCAGTTCTTC. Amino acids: CSAGDVNEQFF.

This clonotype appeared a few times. The CDR3 here is CASSQVGTRNKGELFF. CDR3 coding DNA: TGTGCCAGCAGCCAAGTCGGGACTAGGAACAAGGGGGAGCTGTTTTTT. The chain is built from TRBV4-2 and TRBJ2-2, with 8 bases identical to TRBD2. The CDR3 totals 16 residues. After removal of 1 base from V and 8 bases from J, the junction contained 9 bases not matched to a gene. In germline, CDR1 is LGHNA, CDR2 YNFKEQ.

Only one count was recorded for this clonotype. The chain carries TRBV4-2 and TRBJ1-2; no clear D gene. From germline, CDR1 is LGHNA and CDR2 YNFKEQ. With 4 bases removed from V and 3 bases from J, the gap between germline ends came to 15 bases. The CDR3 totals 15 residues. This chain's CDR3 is CASSPEQTADYGYTF. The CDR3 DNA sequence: TGTGCCAGCAGCCCGGAACAGACCGCGGACTATGGCTACACCTTC.

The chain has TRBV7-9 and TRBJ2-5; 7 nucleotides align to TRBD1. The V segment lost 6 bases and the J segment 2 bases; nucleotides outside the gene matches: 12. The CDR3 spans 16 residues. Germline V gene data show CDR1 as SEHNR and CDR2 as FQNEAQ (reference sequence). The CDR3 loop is CASSQRQGILQETQYF. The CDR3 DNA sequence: TGTGCCAGCAGTCAAAGACAGGGTATCCTTCAAGAGACCCAGTACTTC. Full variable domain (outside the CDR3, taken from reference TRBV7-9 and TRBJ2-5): DTGVSQNPRHKITKRGQNVTFRCDPISEHNRLYWYRQTLGQGPEFLTYFQNEAQLEKSRLLSDRFSAERPKGSFSTLEIQRTEQGDSAMYLCASSQRQGILQETQYFGPGTRLLVL.

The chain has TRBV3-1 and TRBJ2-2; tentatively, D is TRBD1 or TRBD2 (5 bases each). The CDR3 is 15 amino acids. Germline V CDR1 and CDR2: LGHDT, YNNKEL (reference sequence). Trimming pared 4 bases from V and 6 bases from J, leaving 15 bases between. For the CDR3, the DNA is TGTGCCAGCAGCCGATGGGACCGAGAATCCGGGGAGCTGTTTTTT. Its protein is CASSRWDRESGELFF.

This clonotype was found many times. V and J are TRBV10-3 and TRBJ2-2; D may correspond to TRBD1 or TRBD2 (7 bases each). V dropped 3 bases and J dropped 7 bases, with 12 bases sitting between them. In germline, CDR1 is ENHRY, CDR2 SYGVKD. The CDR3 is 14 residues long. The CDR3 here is CAISEGRDSGELFF. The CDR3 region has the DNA TGTGCCATCAGTGAAGGGAGGGACAGCGGGGAGCTGTTTTTT.

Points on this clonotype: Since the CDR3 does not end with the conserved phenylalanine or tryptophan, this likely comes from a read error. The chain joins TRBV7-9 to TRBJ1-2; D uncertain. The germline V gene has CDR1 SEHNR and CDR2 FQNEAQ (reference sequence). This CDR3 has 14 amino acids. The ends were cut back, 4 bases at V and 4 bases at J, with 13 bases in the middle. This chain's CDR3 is CASSSAGIIYGYTL. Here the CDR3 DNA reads TGTGCCAGCAGCTCAGCCGGGATTATCTATGGCTACACCCTC.

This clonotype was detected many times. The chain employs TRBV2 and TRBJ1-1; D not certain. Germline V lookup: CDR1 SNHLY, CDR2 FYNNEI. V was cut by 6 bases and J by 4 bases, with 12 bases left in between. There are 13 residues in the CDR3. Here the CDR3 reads CASSQSEGTEAFF. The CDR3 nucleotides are TGTGCCAGCAGCCAATCCGAAGGCACTGAAGCTTTCTTT.

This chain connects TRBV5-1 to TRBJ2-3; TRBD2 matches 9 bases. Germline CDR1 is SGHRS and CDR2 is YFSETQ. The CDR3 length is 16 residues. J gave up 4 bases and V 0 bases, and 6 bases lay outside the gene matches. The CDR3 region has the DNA TGCGCCAGCAGCTTGGCTGCGGGAGGGCCGGCAGATACGCAGTATTTT. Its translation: CASSLAAGGPADTQYF.

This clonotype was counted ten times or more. The CDR3 loop is CASTSPGTSTDTQYF. The CDR3 DNA reads as TGTGCCAGCACCTCCCCCGGGACAAGCACAGATACGCAGTATTTT. The V and J genes are TRBV12-3 or TRBV12-4 and TRBJ2-3, with D perhaps matching TRBD1 (6 bases). V was clipped by 7 bases and J by 0 bases, with 14 bases between them. This CDR3 region has 15 residues.

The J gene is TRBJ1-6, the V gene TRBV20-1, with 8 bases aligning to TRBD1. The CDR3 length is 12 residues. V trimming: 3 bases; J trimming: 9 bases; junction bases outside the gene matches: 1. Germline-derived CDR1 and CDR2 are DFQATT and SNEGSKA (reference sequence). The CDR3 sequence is CSARDRVSPLHF. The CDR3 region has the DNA TGCAGTGCTAGGGACAGGGTTTCACCCCTCCACTTT.

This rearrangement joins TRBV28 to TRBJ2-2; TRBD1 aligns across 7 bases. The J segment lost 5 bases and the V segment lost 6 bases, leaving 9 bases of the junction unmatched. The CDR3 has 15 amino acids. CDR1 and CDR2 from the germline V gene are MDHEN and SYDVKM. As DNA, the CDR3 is TGTGCCAGCAGCCCAGCCGGGACAGCTACCGGGGAGCTGTTTTTT. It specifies CASSPAGTATGELFF.

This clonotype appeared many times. CDR3: CASSLGRGILETQYF. The CDR3 DNA sequence: TGTGCCAGCAGCTTGGGCAGGGGAATATTAGAGACCCAGTACTTC. This chain links TRBV5-6 with TRBJ2-5; tentatively, D is TRBD1 (6 bases). This CDR3 region has 15 residues. V gave up 0 bases and J gave up 4 bases, with 13 bases separating them. From germline, CDR1 is SGHDT and CDR2 YYEEEE.

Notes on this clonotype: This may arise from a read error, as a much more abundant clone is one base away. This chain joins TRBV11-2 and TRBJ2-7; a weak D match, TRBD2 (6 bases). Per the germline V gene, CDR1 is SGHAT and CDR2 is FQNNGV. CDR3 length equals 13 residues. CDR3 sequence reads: CASSAGTRYELYF. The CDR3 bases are TGTGCCAGCAGCGCAGGGACTCGGTACGAGCTGTACTTC.

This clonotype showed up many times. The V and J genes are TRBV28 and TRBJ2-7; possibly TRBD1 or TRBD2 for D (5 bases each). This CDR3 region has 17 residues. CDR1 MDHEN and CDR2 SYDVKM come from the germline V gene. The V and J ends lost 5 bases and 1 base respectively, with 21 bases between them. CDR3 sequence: CASSPPSGTETSYEQYF. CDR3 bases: TGTGCCAGCAGTCCCCCCTCTGGGACCGAGACTTCCTACGAGCAGTACTTC.